The clone carrying this TCR beta chain came up a few times. Its antigen is unidentified. The table came from immunoSEQ multiplex PCR; TCRdb's copy has only in-frame clones and leaves some out. Here the sample spans roughly 7,000 clones, roughly 24% being singletons. The sample is drawn from a study of T cells in localized non-small cell lung cancer. Study-level findings and limits: Longer overall survival was seen with higher T cell density measured in blood. The highest T cell clonality was in uninvolved adjacent lung, above tumor.

Germline CDR1 is SGHVS and CDR2 is FNYEAQ. V lost 3 bases, J lost 9 bases, and 18 bases lay in between. CDR3 length: 15 amino acids. The TCR originated in a man between 35 and 75 years old with stage III squamous cell lung carcinoma. V usage is TRBV7-6 and J usage is TRBJ1-5; possibly TRBD1 for D (5 bases). The starting material was lung tumor tissue, obtained before any cancer treatment. The CDR3, as DNA: TGTGCCAGCAGCTTGGATGGGGGGGTCGTTCGGCCCCAGCATTTT. Translation gives CASSLDGGVVRPQHF.